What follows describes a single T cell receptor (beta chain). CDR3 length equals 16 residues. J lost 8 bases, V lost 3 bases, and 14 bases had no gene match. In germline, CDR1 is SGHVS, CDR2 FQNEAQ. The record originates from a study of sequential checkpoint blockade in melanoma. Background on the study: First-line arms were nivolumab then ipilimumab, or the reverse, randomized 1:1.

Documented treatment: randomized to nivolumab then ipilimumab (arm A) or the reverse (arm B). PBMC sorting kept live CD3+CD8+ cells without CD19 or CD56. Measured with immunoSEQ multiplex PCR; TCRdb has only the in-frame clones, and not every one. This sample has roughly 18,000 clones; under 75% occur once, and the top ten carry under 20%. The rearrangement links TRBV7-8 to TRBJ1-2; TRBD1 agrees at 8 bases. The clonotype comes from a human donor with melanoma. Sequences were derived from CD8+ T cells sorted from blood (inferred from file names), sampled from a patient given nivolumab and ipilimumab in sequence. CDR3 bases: TGTGCCAGCAGCTTCAATCCACCCACAGGGGGTCACGGCTACACCTTC. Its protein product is CASSFNPPTGGHGYTF.